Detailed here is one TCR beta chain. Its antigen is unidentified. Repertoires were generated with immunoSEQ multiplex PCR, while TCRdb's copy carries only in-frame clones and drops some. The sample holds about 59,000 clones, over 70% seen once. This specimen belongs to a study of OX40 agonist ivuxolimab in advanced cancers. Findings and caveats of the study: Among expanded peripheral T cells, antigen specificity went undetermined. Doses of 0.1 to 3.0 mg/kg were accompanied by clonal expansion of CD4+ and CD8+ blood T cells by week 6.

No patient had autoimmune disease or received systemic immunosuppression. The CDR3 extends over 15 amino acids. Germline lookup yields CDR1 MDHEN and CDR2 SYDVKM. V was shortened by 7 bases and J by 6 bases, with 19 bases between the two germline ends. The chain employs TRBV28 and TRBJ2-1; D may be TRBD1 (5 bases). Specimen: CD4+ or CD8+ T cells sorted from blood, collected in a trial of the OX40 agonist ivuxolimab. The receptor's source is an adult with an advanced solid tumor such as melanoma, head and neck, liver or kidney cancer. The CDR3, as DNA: TGTGCCAGCACCGCCTCGGAAGGGGCCGGCAATGAGCAGTTCTTC. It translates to CASTASEGAGNEQFF.